This is a list of T cell receptor beta chains from one sample in a study of OX40 agonist ivuxolimab in advanced cancers. Repertoires were generated with immunoSEQ multiplex PCR, while TCRdb's copy carries only in-frame clones and drops some. The table shows 35,000 to 40,000 clones, with approximately 82% occurring only once. The sample was CD4+ or CD8+ T cells sorted from blood, taken in a trial of the OX40 agonist ivuxolimab. These receptors all stem from an adult with an advanced solid tumor such as melanoma, head and neck, liver or kidney cancer. Both conserved end residues are part of each CDR3.

>TRBV18
CASSPDQTVSSYEQYF
>TRBV7-9
CASSPRQTYNEKLFF
>TRBV19
CASTGQGALVGNQPQHF
>TRBV10-2
CASSERRGTEAFF
>TRBV19
CASSSWNYEQYF
>TRBV28
CASSLLAGGGETQYF
>TRBV9
CASSVGGRGRFSGAWDTQYF
>TRBV10-2
CASSEGGGREQFF
>TRBV9
CASSVTMNTEAFF
>TRBV6-1
CASSANRDRAGNTIYF
>TRBV18
CASSPKPDTEAFF
>TRBV5-1
CASRPAYREVGGYTF
>TRBV20-1
CSAITGGYTF
>TRBV10-2
CASSAKGRTDTQYF
>TRBV9
CASSVTGTTVTGELFF
>TRBV6-5
CASRKGGNTGELFF
>TRBV11-3
CASSPRIGASEQYF
>TRBV21-1
CASSTALRGLAGGGGETQYF
>TRBV19
CASSISLGTMNTEAFF
>TRBV6-1
CASRAQGMETQYF
>TRBV5-8
CASSLGYSGNTIYF
>TRBV7-2
CASSPSWGTTSYEQYF
>TRBV10-3
CAISESTVDYNEQFF
>TRBV18
CASSPGGDSPLHF
>TRBV5-4
CASSNNRGRIYGYTF
>TRBV7-3
CASSPWGLAGSTDTQYF
>TRBV11-2
CASSLERTTEAFF
>TRBV19
CASSIVWTSGGNEQFF
>TRBV18
CASSPGTSGAYEQYF
>TRBV30
CAWSVFLGYEQYF
>TRBV6-5
CASSLYASYEQYF
>TRBV30
CAWTSGTSTDTQYF
>TRBV7-8
CASSLWGANGYTF
>TRBV5-7
CASSLPGTGGQPQHF
>TRBV9
CASSAGLAGTYEQYF
>TRBV7-2
CASSLWAGGFNEQFF
>TRBV12-5
CASGLTPRTSGRASLYEQYF
>TRBV7-6
CASSHSSGGALYGYTF
>TRBV6-1
CASPRALAGGEQFF
>TRBV21-1
CASSNWDRGSYNSPLHF
>TRBV6-5
CASSGARATGELFF
>TRBV7-9
CASSPRDRAGVEQYF
>TRBV19
CASSILAGGYEQYF
>TRBV10-1
CASSEGGLGVDTQYF
>TRBV5-1
CASSLVSGWEQFF
>TRBV30
CAWSKGFIHEQYF
>TRBV9
CASSVAGDTEAFF